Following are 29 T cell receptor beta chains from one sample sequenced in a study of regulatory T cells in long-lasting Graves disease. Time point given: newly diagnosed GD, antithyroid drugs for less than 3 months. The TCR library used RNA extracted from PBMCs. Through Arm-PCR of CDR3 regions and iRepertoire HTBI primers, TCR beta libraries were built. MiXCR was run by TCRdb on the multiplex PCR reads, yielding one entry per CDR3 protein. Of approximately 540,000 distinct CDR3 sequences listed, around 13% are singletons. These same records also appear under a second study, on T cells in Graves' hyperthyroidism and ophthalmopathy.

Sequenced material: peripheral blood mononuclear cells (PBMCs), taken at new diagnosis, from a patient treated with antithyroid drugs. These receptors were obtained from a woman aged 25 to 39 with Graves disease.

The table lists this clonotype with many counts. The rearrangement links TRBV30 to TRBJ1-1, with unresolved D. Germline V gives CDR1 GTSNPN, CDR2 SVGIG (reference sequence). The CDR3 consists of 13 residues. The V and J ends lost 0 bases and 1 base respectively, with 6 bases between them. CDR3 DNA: TGTGCCTGGAGTGTAGCCAGGAACACTGAAGCTTTCTTT. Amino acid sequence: CAWSVARNTEAFF.

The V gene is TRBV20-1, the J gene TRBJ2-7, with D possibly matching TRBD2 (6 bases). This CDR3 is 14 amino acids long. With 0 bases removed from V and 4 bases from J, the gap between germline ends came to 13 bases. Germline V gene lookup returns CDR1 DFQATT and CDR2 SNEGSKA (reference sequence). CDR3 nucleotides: TGCAGTGCTAGAGATCGGAGGGCAAATTACGAGCAGTACTTC. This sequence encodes CSARDRRANYEQYF.

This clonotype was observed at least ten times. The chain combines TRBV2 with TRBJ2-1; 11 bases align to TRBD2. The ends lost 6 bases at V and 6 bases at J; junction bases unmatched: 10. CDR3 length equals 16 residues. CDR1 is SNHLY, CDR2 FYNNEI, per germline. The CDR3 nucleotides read TGTGCCAGCAGAAGAGTAGCGGGAGGGCCTATCAATGAGCAGTTCTTC. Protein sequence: CASRRVAGGPINEQFF.

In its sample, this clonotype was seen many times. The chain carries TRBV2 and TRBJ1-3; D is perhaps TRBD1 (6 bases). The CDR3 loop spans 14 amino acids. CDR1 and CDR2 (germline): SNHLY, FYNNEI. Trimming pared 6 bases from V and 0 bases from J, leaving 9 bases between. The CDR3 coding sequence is TGTGCCAGCAGCCGGACAGACTCTGGAAACACCATATATTTT. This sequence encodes CASSRTDSGNTIYF. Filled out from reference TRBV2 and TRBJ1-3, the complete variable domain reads EPEVTQTPSHQVTQMGQEVILRCVPISNHLYFYWYRQILGQKVEFLVSFYNNEISEKSEIFDDQFSVERPDGSNFTLKIRSTKLEDSAMYFCASSRTDSGNTIYFGEGSWLTVV.

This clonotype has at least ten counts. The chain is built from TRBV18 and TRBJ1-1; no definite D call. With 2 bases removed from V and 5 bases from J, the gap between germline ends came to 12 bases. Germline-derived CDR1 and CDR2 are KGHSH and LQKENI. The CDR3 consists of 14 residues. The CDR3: CASSPAGRETEAFF. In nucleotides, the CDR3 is TGTGCCAGCTCACCAGCCGGGAGGGAGACTGAAGCTTTCTTT.

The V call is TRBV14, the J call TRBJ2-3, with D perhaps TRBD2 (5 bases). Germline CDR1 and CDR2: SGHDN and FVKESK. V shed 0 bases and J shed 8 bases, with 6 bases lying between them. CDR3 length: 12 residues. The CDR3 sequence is CASSQERVTQYF. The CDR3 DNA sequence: TGTGCCAGCAGCCAAGAGCGGGTTACGCAGTATTTT.

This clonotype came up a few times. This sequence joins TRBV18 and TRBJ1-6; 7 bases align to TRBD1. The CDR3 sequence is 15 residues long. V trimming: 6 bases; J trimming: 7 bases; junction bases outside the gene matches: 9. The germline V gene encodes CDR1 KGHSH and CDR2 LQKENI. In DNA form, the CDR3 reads TGTGCCAGCTCCCGAGTAGGGACAGAGAATTCACCCCTCCACTTT. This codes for CASSRVGTENSPLHF. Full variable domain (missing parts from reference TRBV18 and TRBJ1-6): NAGVMQNPRHLVRRRGQEARLRCSPMKGHSHVYWYRQLPEEGLKFMVYLQKENIIDESGMPKERFSAEFPKEGPSILRIQQVVRGDSAAYFCASSRVGTENSPLHFGNGTRLTVT.

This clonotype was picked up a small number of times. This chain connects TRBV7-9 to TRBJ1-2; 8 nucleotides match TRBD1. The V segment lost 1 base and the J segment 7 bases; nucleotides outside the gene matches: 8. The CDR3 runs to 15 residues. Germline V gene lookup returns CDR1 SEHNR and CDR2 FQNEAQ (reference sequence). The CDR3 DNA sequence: TGTGCCAGCAGCTTAGGAGCCAGGGGGCAAGGTGGCTACACCTTC. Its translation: CASSLGARGQGGYTF. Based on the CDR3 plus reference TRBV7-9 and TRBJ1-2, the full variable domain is DTGVSQNPRHKITKRGQNVTFRCDPISEHNRLYWYRQTLGQGPEFLTYFQNEAQLEKSRLLSDRFSAERPKGSFSTLEIQRTEQGDSAMYLCASSLGARGQGGYTFGSGTRLTVV.

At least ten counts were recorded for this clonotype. The CDR3: CASSAGDRNTIYF. The CDR3 bases are TGCGCCAGCAGCGCGGGAGATCGAAACACCATATATTTT. The gene calls are TRBV10-2 and TRBJ1-3, with D unresolved. Trimming removed 6 bases from V and 5 bases from J, with 11 bases in between. Germline V lookup: CDR1 WSHSY, CDR2 SAAADI. This CDR3 has 13 residues.

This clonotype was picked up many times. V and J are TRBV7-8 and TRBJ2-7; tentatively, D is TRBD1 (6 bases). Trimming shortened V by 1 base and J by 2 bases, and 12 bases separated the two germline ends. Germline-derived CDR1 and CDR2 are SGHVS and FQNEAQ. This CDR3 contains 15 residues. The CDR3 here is CASSLDGNRAYEQYF. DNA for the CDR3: TGTGCCAGCAGCTTAGACGGAAACAGGGCCTACGAGCAGTACTTC.

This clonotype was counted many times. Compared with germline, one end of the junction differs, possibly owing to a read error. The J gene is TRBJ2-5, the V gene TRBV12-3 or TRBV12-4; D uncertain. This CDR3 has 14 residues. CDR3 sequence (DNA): TGTGCCAGCAGTCCGACCCGCGTTCAAGACACCCAGTACTTC. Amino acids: CASSPTRVQDTQYF.

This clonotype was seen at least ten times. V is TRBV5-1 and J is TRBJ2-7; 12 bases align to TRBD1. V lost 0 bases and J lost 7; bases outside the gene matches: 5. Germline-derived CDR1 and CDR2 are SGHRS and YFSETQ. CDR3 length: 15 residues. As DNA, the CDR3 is TGCGCCAGCAGCTTGGAGGGGGACAGGGGGCAAGAGCAGTACTTC. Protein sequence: CASSLEGDRGQEQYF.

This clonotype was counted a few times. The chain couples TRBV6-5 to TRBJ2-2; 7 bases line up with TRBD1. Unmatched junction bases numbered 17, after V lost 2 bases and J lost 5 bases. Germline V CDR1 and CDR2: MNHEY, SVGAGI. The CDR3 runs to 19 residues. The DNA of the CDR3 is TGTGCCAGCAGTTACCGGCAGGGGGAAGGATCACTTAATACCGGGGAGCTGTTTTTT. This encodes CASSYRQGEGSLNTGELFF.

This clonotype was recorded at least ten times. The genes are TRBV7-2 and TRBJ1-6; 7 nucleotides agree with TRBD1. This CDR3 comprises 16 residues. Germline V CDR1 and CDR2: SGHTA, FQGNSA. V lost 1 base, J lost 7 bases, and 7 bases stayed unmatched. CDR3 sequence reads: CASSLVSGQPNSPLHF. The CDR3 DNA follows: TGTGCCAGCAGCTTAGTTTCGGGACAGCCGAATTCACCCCTCCACTTT.

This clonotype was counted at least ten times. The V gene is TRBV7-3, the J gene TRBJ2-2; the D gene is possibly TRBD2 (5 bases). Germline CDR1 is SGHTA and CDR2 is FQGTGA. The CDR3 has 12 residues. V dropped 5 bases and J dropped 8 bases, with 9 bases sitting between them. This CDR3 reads CASSRRSGELFF. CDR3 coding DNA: TGTGCCAGCAGCCGGAGGTCGGGGGAGCTGTTTTTT.

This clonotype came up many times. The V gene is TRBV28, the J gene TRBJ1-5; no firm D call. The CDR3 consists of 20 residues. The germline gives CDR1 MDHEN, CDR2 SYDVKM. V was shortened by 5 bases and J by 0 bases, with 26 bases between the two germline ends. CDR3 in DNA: TGTGCCAGCAGTACGATCAGGATCGGGCCGAGGAAATATAGCAATCAGCCCCAGCATTTT. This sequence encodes CASSTIRIGPRKYSNQPQHF.

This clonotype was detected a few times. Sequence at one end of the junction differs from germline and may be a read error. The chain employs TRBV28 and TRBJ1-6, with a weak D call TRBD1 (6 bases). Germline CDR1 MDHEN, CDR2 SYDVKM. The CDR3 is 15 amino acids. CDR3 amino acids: CASTYGQPYNSPPHF. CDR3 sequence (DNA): TGTGCCAGCACATATGGACAGCCCTATAATTCACCCCCCCACTTT.

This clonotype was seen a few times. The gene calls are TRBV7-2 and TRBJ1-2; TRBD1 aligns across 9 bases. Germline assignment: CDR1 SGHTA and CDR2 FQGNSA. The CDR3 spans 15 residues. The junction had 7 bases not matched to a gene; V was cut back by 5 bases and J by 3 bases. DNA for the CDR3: TGTGCCAGCAGCACCCAGACAGGGGGACACTATGGCTACACCTTC. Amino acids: CASSTQTGGHYGYTF.

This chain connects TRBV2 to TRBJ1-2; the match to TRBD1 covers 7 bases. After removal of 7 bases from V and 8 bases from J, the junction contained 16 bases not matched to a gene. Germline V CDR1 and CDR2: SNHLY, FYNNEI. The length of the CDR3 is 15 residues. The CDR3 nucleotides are TGTGCCAGCACCCTATGGCAGGGGGAATCGGGCGGCTACACCTTC. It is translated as CASTLWQGESGGYTF.

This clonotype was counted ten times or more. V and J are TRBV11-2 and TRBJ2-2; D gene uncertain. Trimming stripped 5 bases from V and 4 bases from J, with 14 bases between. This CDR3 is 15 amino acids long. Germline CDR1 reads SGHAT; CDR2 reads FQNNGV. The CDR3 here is CASSPPLAVTGELFF. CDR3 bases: TGTGCCAGCAGCCCCCCCTTGGCAGTCACCGGGGAGCTGTTTTTT.

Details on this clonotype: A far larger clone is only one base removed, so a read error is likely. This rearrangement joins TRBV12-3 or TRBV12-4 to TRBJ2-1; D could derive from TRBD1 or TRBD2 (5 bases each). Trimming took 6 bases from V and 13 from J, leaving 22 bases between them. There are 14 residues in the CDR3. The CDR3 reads CASSPRDPTETQFF. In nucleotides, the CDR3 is TGTGCCAGCAGCCCACGGGACCCGACGGAGACCCAGTTCTTC.

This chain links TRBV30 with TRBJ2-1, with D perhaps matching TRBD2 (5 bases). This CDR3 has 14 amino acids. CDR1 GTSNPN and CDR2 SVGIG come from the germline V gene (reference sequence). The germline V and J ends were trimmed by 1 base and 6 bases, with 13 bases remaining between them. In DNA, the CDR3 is TGTGCCTGGAGTGGTCGGGGAGAAATCAATGAGCAGTTCTTC. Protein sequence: CAWSGRGEINEQFF.

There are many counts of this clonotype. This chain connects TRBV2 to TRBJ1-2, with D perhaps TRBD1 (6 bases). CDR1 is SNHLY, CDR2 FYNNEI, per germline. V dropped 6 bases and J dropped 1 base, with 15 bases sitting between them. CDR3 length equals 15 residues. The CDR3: CASSRPGALNYGYTF. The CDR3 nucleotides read TGTGCCAGCAGCCGACCGGGGGCCCTTAACTATGGCTACACCTTC.

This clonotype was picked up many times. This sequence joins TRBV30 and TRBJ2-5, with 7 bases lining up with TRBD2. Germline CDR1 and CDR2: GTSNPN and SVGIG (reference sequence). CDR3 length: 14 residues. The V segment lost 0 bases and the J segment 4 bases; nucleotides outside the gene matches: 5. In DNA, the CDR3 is TGTGCCTGGAGTGTACGGGGGAGGGGAGAGACCCAGTACTTC. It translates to CAWSVRGRGETQYF.

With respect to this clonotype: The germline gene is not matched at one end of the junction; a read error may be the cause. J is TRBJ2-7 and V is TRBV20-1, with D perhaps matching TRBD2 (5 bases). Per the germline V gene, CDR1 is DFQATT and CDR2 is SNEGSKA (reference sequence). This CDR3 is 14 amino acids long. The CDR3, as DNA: TGCAGTGCGAGAGGAGGTTCACTCGACTACGAGCAGTACTTC. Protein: CSARGGSLDYEQYF.

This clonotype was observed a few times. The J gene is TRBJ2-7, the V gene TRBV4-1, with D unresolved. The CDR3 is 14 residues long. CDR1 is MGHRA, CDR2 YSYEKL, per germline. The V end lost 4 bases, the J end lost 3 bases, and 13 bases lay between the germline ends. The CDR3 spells CASSLSTTFYEQYF. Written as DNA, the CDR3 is TGCGCCAGCAGCCTAAGCACAACGTTCTACGAGCAGTACTTC.

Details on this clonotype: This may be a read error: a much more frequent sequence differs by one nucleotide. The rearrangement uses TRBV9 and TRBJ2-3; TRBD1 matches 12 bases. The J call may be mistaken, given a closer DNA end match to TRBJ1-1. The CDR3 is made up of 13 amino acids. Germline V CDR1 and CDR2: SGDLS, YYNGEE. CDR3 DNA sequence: TGTGCCGGCAGCGGGGGACAGGGGGCTCGGGCTTTCTTT. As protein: CAGSGGQGARAFF.

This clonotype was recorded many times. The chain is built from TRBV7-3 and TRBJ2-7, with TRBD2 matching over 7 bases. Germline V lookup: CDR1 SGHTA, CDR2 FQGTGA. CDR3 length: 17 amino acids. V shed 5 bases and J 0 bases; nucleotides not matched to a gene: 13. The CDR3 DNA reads TGTGCCAGCAGCCCCGGTGGAGCGGGGCCCAGCTCCTACGAGCAGTACTTC. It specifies CASSPGGAGPSSYEQYF.

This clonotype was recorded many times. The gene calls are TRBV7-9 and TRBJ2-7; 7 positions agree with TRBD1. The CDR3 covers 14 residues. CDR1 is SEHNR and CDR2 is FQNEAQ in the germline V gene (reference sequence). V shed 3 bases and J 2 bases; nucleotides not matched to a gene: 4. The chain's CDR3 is CASSLRDRAYEQYF. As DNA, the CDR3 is TGTGCCAGCAGCTTGCGAGACAGGGCCTACGAGCAGTACTTC.